The 8 T cell receptor beta chains below were found in one sample sequenced in a study of blood T cell repertoires in COVID-19. Sequencing used immunoSEQ multiplex PCR; TCRdb keeps in-frame clones, though not all of them. The data contain roughly 150,000 clones, about 80% of them singletons. The sequenced sample consisted of peripheral blood. The receptors come from a man between 65 and 85 years old with active or convalescent COVID-19.

The chain employs TRBV6-5 and TRBJ1-1; unclear D gene. The CDR3 runs to 14 residues. CDR1 and CDR2 (germline): MNHEY, SVGAGI. V was clipped by 1 base and J by 0 bases, with 6 bases between them. CDR3 sequence reads: CASSYFSMNTEAFF. The CDR3 DNA is TGTGCCAGCAGTTACTTTTCCATGAACACTGAAGCTTTCTTT.

This chain links TRBV18 with TRBJ2-1, with TRBD2 matching over 8 bases. The CDR3 covers 15 residues. The germline gives CDR1 KGHSH, CDR2 LQKENI. Germline trimming cut 5 bases from V and 0 bases from J; bases unmatched to any gene: 3. CDR3 loop: CASSGTSGSYNEQFF. DNA for the CDR3: TGTGCCAGCTCAGGGACTAGTGGCTCCTACAATGAGCAGTTCTTC. Looking up the rest from reference TRBV18 and TRBJ2-1 gives the full variable domain: NAGVMQNPRHLVRRRGQEARLRCSPMKGHSHVYWYRQLPEEGLKFMVYLQKENIIDESGMPKERFSAEFPKEGPSILRIQQVVRGDSAAYFCASSGTSGSYNEQFFGPGTRLTVL.

This rearrangement joins TRBV10-2 to TRBJ2-7; TRBD2 is a possible D gene (7 bases). The CDR3 has 13 amino acids. Germline assignment: CDR1 WSHSY and CDR2 SAAADI. V shed 10 bases and J shed 5 bases, with 18 bases lying between them. The CDR3 nucleotides are TGCGCCATAACTCGGGGGGCGCCCCACGAGCAGTACTTC. It encodes CAITRGAPHEQYF.

This clone was recorded a few times. The chain joins TRBV18 to TRBJ1-6; D may be TRBD1 (5 bases). CDR1 and CDR2 from the germline V gene are KGHSH and LQKENI. Trimming shortened V by 3 bases and J by 6 bases, and 12 bases separated the two germline ends. The CDR3 has 15 amino acids. DNA for the CDR3: TGTGCCAGCTCACCGACCCGGGGGTCTAATTCACCCCTCCACTTT. Translating gives CASSPTRGSNSPLHF.

The chain has TRBV5-1 and TRBJ2-1; 9 bases match TRBD2. The CDR3 sequence is 15 residues long. Germline V gene data show CDR1 as SGHRS and CDR2 as YFSETQ. J gave up 4 bases and V 0 bases, and 2 bases lay outside the gene matches. CDR3 in DNA: TGCGCCAGCAGCTTGGGAGGACTAGCGTACAATGAGCAGTTCTTC. This sequence encodes CASSLGGLAYNEQFF.

This chain joins TRBV11-2 and TRBJ2-2; D possibly corresponds to TRBD2 (6 bases). V lost 5 bases and J 1 base, leaving 14 bases between the germline ends. Germline CDR1 is SGHAT and CDR2 is FQNNGV. CDR3 length: 16 amino acids. For the CDR3, the DNA is TGTGCCAGCAGCGCCCATGGGACTCTGAACACCGGGGAGCTGTTTTTT. Translated: CASSAHGTLNTGELFF. The full variable domain, completed using reference TRBV11-2 and TRBJ2-2, is EAGVAQSPRYKIIEKRQSVAFWCNPISGHATLYWYQQILGQGPKLLIQFQNNGVVDDSQLPKDRFSAERLKGVDSTLKIQPAKLEDSAVYLCASSAHGTLNTGELFFGEGSRLTVL.

The chain joins TRBV15 to TRBJ2-2; D call uncertain. The V gene's germline CDR1 is LNHNV and CDR2 YYDKDF (reference sequence). Trimming left V 5 bases short and J 6 bases short, with 10 bases between. The CDR3 covers 13 residues. CDR3 protein: CATSPVVAGELFF. As DNA, the CDR3 is TGTGCCACCAGCCCTGTTGTCGCCGGGGAGCTGTTTTTT.

The rearrangement joins TRBV18 to TRBJ2-6; D is unresolved. Trimming left V 2 bases short and J 0 bases short, with 8 bases between. The length of the CDR3 is 16 residues. From germline, CDR1 is KGHSH and CDR2 LQKENI. In DNA form, the CDR3 reads TGTGCCAGCTCACCAAGAACCTACTCTGGGGCCAACGTCCTGACTTTC. This gives the protein CASSPRTYSGANVLTF.